These T cell receptor beta chains were read from a single sample in a study of CD8+ T cells in alopecia areata. Profiling relied on immunoSEQ multiplex PCR, and the TCRdb table lists in-frame clones only, not all of them. The sample consists of about 92,000 clones, 44% of them appearing once. Sample: CD8+ T cells sorted from blood, taken at week 24, from a patient treated with tofacitinib. The origin of the receptors is a human donor with alopecia areata. Both conserved end residues are part of each CDR3. Each record gives: J gene, clone size, D gene, V gene, CDR3 DNA, CDR3 protein. A D gene is named only where the DNA matches it firmly. Only some rows state a clone size, as once, few, many or a class for expanded clones.

j_gene: TRBJ2-1; abundance: few; d_gene: NA; v_gene: TRBV29-1; CDR3nt: TGCAGCGTTGAAAAGGTCTTGGTCGGATACAATGAGCAGTTCTTC; CDR3aa: CSVEKVLVGYNEQFF
j_gene: TRBJ2-2; abundance: NA; d_gene: NA; v_gene: TRBV13; CDR3nt: TGTGCCAGCAGCTTAGGCCACAACACCGGGGAGCTGTTTTTT; CDR3aa: CASSLGHNTGELFF
j_gene: TRBJ2-7; abundance: few; d_gene: NA; v_gene: TRBV13; CDR3nt: TGTGCCAGCAGCTCCCAGGGTTACGAGCAGTACTTC; CDR3aa: CASSSQGYEQYF
j_gene: TRBJ1-2; abundance: NA; d_gene: NA; v_gene: TRBV4-2; CDR3nt: TGTGCCAGCAGCCAAGACAGGGTTAACTATGGCTACACCTTC; CDR3aa: CASSQDRVNYGYTF
j_gene: TRBJ2-7; abundance: NA; d_gene: TRBD2; v_gene: TRBV30; CDR3nt: TGTGCCTGGGTCGGGACTAGCGGTGACTCCTACGAGCAGTACTTC; CDR3aa: CAWVGTSGDSYEQYF
j_gene: TRBJ2-7; abundance: few; d_gene: NA; v_gene: TRBV15; CDR3nt: TGTGCCACCAGCAGACCAGGCGCCCCGAGCTCCTACGAGCAGTACTTC; CDR3aa: CATSRPGAPSSYEQYF
j_gene: TRBJ2-3; abundance: NA; d_gene: NA; v_gene: TRBV7-9; CDR3nt: TGTGCCAGCAGCTCATCCCCGAGGGGGTTATTGACAGATACGCAGTATTTT; CDR3aa: CASSSSPRGLLTDTQYF
j_gene: TRBJ2-1; abundance: few; d_gene: NA; v_gene: TRBV29-1; CDR3nt: TGCAGCGTTGACAGAACCTCCTACAATGAGCAGTTCTTC; CDR3aa: CSVDRTSYNEQFF
j_gene: TRBJ2-1; abundance: NA; d_gene: TRBD2; v_gene: TRBV5-1; CDR3nt: TGCGCCAGCAGCCCGGGGACTAGCGGAGGGGATGAGCAGTTCTTC; CDR3aa: CASSPGTSGGDEQFF
j_gene: TRBJ2-7; abundance: NA; d_gene: NA; v_gene: TRBV7-9; CDR3nt: TGTGCCAGCTCTGACAGAGCCTACGAGCAGTACTTC; CDR3aa: CASSDRAYEQYF
j_gene: TRBJ2-7; abundance: NA; d_gene: NA; v_gene: TRBV15; CDR3nt: TGTGCCACCAGCAGAGAGTTAGCGAGCTCCTACGAGCAGTACTTC; CDR3aa: CATSRELASSYEQYF
j_gene: TRBJ2-2; abundance: NA; d_gene: NA; v_gene: TRBV11-2; CDR3nt: TGTGCCAGCAGCTTGGAGGTGTCCGGGGAGCTGTTTTTT; CDR3aa: CASSLEVSGELFF
j_gene: TRBJ1-5; abundance: few; d_gene: NA; v_gene: TRBV2; CDR3nt: TGTGCCAGCGAAACAGGCTACAATCAGCCCCAGCATTTT; CDR3aa: CASETGYNQPQHF
j_gene: TRBJ2-5; abundance: few; d_gene: NA; v_gene: TRBV9; CDR3nt: TGTGCCAGCAGCGTCTCAGGGTTGGAGACCCAGTACTTC; CDR3aa: CASSVSGLETQYF
j_gene: TRBJ1-5; abundance: few; d_gene: TRBD1; v_gene: TRBV5-6; CDR3nt: TGTGCCAGCAGCTGGGGACAGGGGAATCAGCCCCAGCATTTT; CDR3aa: CASSWGQGNQPQHF
j_gene: TRBJ1-2; abundance: once; d_gene: NA; v_gene: TRBV29-1; CDR3nt: TGCAGCGCCCAGACGGACTATGGCTACACCTTC; CDR3aa: CSAQTDYGYTF
j_gene: TRBJ2-1; abundance: NA; d_gene: TRBD2; v_gene: TRBV27; CDR3nt: TGTGCCATTCAAGCGGGGGCATACAATGAGCAGTTCTTC; CDR3aa: CAIQAGAYNEQFF
j_gene: TRBJ2-2; abundance: NA; d_gene: NA; v_gene: TRBV11-2; CDR3nt: TGTGCCAGCAGTCTCGGAGGCATCGGGGAGCTGTTTTTT; CDR3aa: CASSLGGIGELFF
j_gene: TRBJ2-1; abundance: NA; d_gene: TRBD2; v_gene: TRBV29-1; CDR3nt: TGCAGCGTTAGGACTAGCGACTACAATGAGCAGTTCTTC; CDR3aa: CSVRTSDYNEQFF
j_gene: TRBJ2-3; abundance: NA; d_gene: TRBD2; v_gene: TRBV9; CDR3nt: TGTGCCAGCAGCGTAGTCCCAGCGGGAGGGACAGATACGCAGTATTTT; CDR3aa: CASSVVPAGGTDTQYF